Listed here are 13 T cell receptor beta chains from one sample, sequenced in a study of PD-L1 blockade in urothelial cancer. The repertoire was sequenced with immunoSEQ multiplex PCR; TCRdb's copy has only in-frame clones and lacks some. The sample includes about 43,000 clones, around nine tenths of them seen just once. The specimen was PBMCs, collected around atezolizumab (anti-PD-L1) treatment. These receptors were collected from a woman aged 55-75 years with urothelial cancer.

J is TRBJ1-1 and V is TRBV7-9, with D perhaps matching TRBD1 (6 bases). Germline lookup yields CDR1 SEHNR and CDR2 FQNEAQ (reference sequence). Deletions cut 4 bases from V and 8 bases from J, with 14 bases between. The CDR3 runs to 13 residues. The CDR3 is CASSWGQETEAFF. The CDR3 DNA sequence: TGTGCCAGCAGCTGGGGACAAGAGACCGAAGCTTTCTTT.

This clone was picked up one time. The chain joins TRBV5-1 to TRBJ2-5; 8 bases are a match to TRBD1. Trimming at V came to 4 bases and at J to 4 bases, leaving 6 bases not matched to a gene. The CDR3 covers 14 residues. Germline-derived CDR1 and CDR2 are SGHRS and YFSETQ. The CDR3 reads CASSPGQGRETQYF. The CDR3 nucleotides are TGCGCCAGCAGCCCTGGACAGGGAAGAGAGACCCAGTACTTC. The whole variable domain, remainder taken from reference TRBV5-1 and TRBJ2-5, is KAGVTQTPRYLIKTRGQQVTLSCSPISGHRSVSWYQQTPGQGLQFLFEYFSETQRNKGNFPGRFSGRQFSNSRSEMNVSTLELGDSALYLCASSPGQGRETQYFGPGTRLLVL.

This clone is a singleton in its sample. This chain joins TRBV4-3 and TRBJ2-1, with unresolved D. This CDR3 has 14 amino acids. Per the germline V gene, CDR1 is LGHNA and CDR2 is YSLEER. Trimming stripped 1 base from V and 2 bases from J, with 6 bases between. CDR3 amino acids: CASSQGLAYNEQFF. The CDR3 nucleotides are TGCGCCAGCAGCCAAGGGCTAGCCTACAATGAGCAGTTCTTC.

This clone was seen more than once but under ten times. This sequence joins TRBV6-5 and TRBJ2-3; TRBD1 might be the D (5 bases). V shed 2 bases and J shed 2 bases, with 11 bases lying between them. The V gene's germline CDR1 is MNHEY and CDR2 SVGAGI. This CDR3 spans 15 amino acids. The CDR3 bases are TGTGCCAGCAGTTACCTTTTAGGGGACACAGATACGCAGTATTTT. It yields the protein CASSYLLGDTDTQYF.

CDR3 sequence (DNA): TGTGCCAGTAGTATCGGCGGGAGAGTGAACACCGGGGAGCTGTTTTTT. Translation gives CASSIGGRVNTGELFF. V is TRBV19 and J is TRBJ2-2; 7 bases agree with TRBD2. V shed 3 bases and J 1 base; nucleotides not matched to a gene: 5. The CDR3 runs to 16 residues. Germline CDR1 and CDR2: LNHDA and SQIVND (reference sequence).

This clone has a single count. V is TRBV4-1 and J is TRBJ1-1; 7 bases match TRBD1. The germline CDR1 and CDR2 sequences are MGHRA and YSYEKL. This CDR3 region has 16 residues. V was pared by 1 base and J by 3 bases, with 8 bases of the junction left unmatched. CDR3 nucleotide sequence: TGCGCCAGCAGCCAAGGGCAGGGGGGAGGTTACACTGAAGCTTTCTTT. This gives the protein CASSQGQGGGYTEAFF.

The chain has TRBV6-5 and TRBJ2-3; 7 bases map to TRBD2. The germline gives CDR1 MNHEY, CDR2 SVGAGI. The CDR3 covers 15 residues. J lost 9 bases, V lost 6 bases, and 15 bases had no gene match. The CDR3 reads CASSPWRGTTRTQYF. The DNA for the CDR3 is TGTGCCAGCAGCCCCTGGCGGGGGACCACGAGGACGCAGTATTTT.

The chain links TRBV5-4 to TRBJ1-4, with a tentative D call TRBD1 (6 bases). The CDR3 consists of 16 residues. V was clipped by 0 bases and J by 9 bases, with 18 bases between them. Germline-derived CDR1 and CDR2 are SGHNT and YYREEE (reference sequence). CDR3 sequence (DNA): TGTGCCAGCAGCTTGGGATCTCCAGGGGATGTGCAAAAACTGTTTTTT. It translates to CASSLGSPGDVQKLFF.

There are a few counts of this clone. The CDR3 DNA is TGTGCCAGCAGTTTGGTGGCTAGTTCGAATGAGCAGTTCTTC. This gives the protein CASSLVASSNEQFF. The chain couples TRBV28 to TRBJ2-1, with no clear D. The length of the CDR3 is 14 residues. Germline V CDR1 and CDR2: MDHEN, SYDVKM. V was cut by 3 bases and J by 7 bases, with 13 bases left in between.

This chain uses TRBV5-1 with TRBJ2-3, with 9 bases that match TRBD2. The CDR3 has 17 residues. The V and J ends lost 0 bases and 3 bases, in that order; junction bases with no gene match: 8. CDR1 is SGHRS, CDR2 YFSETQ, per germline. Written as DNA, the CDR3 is TGCGCCAGCAGCTTGGACAATAGACTAGCGGCTACAGATACGCAGTATTTT. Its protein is CASSLDNRLAATDTQYF.

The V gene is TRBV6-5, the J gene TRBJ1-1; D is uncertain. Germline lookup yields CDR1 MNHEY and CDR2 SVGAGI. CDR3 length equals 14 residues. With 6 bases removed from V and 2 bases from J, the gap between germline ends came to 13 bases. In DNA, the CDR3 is TGTGCCAGCAGGGCGGGGTACGGAAACACTGAAGCTTTCTTT. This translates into CASRAGYGNTEAFF.

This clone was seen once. The CDR3 region has the DNA TGTGCCAGCAGCTTGCAGTCTAGCCGCTCCTACGAGCAGTACTTC. Protein: CASSLQSSRSYEQYF. This chain joins TRBV5-5 and TRBJ2-7; a weak D match, TRBD2 (5 bases). Germline CDR1 SGHKS, CDR2 YYEKEE (reference sequence). The CDR3 consists of 15 residues. V lost 1 base to trimming and J lost 0 bases, with 11 bases between them. The variable domain in full, with the rest retrieved from reference TRBV5-5 and TRBJ2-7, is DAGVTQSPTHLIKTRGQQVTLRCSPISGHKSVSWYQQVLGQGPQFIFQYYEKEERGRGNFPDRFSARQFPNYSSELNVNALLLGDSALYLCASSLQSSRSYEQYFGPGTRLTVT.

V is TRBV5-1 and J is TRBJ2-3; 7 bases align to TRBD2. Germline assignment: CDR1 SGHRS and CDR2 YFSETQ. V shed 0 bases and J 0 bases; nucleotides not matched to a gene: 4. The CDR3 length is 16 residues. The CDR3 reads CASSLALAVSTDTQYF. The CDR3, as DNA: TGCGCCAGCAGCTTGGCGCTAGCGGTGAGCACAGATACGCAGTATTTT.